The 5 T cell receptor beta chains in this list originate from one sample, sequenced in a study of preoperative IRX-2 immunotherapy in early breast cancer. Produced via immunoSEQ multiplex PCR; TCRdb's table is partial and in-frame only. The repertoire consists of 95,000 to 100,000 clones, with 86% occurring once and the leading ten covering roughly 2%. The treatment here: preoperative locoregional IRX-2 cytokine immunotherapy. The sequencing here drew on tumor tissue, taken after IRX-2 immunotherapy. The receptor set was obtained from a human donor with breast cancer.

The gene calls are TRBV28 and TRBJ2-5; D is perhaps TRBD1 (6 bases). The CDR3 consists of 16 residues. V lost 6 bases and J lost 2, with 19 bases in between. Germline V gene lookup returns CDR1 MDHEN and CDR2 SYDVKM. CDR3 coding DNA: TGTGCCAGCAGAGATCCGGGACACCTAAAACAAGAGACCCAGTACTTC. It codes for CASRDPGHLKQETQYF.

On this clone: A read error may account for a junction end that differs from germline. A base in the sequence is ambiguous or unread; the matching residue is shown as X. The CDR3 DNA sequence: TGTGCCAGCAGCGTATTAGGGGAACCTAACACTGAAKCTTTCTTT. Translating it yields CASSVLGEPNTEXFF. The chain combines TRBV11-3 with TRBJ1-1, with D tentatively TRBD1 (5 bases). The CDR3 is 15 residues long. Germline CDR1 and CDR2: SGHNT and YENEEA.

This clone was seen more than once but under ten times. This chain connects TRBV7-7 to TRBJ1-2, with D possibly being TRBD1 (5 bases). The CDR3 is 17 amino acids. Per the germline V gene, CDR1 is SSHAT and CDR2 is FNYEAQ (reference sequence). The V end lost 5 bases, the J end lost 0 bases, and 19 bases lay between the germline ends. CDR3 amino acids: CASSQFTGQGANYGYTF. In nucleotides, the CDR3 is TGTGCCAGCAGCCAATTCACGGGGCAGGGAGCTAACTATGGCTACACCTTC.

The chain has TRBV11-3 and TRBJ1-3; 9 positions agree with TRBD1. Looked up from germline, CDR1 is SGHNT and CDR2 is YENEEA. Trimming cost V 5 bases and J 1 base; bases outside gene matches: 6. The CDR3 sequence is 16 residues long. CDR3 protein: CASSRIQGASGNTIYF. The CDR3 nucleotides are TGTGCCAGCAGCCGAATACAGGGGGCATCTGGAAACACCATATATTTT.

The chain recombines TRBV28 with TRBJ1-6; no reliable D call. This CDR3 has 14 residues. Germline CDR1 MDHEN, CDR2 SYDVKM. V was trimmed by 2 bases and J by 6 bases, leaving 8 bases between them. The CDR3 DNA reads as TGTGCCAGCAGTTTACTTACGTCTAATTCACCCCTCCACTTT. Encoded protein: CASSLLTSNSPLHF.